This T cell receptor (beta chain) was found in a study of blood T cells in healthy people across ages. A few counts support this clonotype. Whenever a sample was processed, at least 7 million PBMCs were isolated. CDR1 and CDR2 (germline): MNHNS, SASEGT. The V and J ends lost 0 bases and 5 bases, in that order; junction bases with no gene match: 6. The CDR3 has 15 residues. The use of a sample-barcoded 5' primer and a J-beta primer mix characterized a second PCR of about 7 to 12 cycles. TCRdb itself ran the 5' RACE reads through MiXCR, one entry per CDR3 protein. The sample yields some 900,000 distinct CDR3 sequences, more than 25% seen once.

Sample: blood. The TCR sequence derives from a woman older than 75 in good health. The genes are TRBV6-1 and TRBJ1-2, with 7 bases identical to TRBD1. CDR3 in amino acids: CASSEATGTAYGYTF. CDR3 coding DNA: TGTGCCAGCAGTGAAGCCACCGGGACAGCGTATGGCTACACCTTC.